In its sample, the clone carrying this T cell receptor (beta chain) was seen a few times. Its antigen is undetermined. From the reads, TCRdb called clonotypes with MiXCR, one entry per CDR3 protein. The profile shows 700,000 to 950,000 distinct CDR3 sequences, about 33% of them singletons. This record belongs to a study of T cell repertoires in cytomegalovirus infection. Study-level information: CMV infection and matching HLA type were both indicated by public TCR beta signatures.

Study conclusions and caveats: CMV-specific TCR beta clonotypes restricted by HLA-C were the ones dominating the ex vivo response.

The specimen comprised cultured CD8+ T cells from PBMCs, sampled from culture after CMV antigen stimulation. The origin of this receptor is a human donor in good health (CMV status not recorded). Some clones in this sample may be carry-over from other donors' samples.

The CDR3 here is CASSDTQSGYGYTF. As DNA, the CDR3 is TGTGCCAGCAGCGACACCCAATCGGGCTATGGCTACACCTTC. The chain has TRBV7-9 and TRBJ1-2; D is ambiguous. Germline-derived CDR1 and CDR2 are SEHNR and FQNEAQ (reference sequence). Between the trimmed V and J ends, which lost 5 bases and 4 bases, there was a span of 14 bases. The CDR3 loop spans 14 amino acids.